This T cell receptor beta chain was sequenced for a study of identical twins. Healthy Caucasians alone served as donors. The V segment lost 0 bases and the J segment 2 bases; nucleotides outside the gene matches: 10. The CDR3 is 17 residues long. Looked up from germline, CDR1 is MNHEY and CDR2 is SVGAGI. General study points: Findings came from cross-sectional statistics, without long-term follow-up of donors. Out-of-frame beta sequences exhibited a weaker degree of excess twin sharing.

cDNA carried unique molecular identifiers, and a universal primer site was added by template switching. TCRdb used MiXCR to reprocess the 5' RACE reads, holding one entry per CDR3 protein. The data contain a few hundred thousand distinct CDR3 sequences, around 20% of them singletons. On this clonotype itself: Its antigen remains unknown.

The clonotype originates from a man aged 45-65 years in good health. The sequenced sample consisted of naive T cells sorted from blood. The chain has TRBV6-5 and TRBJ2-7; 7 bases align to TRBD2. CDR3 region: CASSYSWGRAQAYEQYF. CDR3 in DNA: TGTGCCAGCAGTTACTCGTGGGGGAGGGCCCAAGCCTACGAGCAGTACTTC.